The clone carrying this T cell receptor beta chain was seen more than once but under ten times. Arm-PCR with iRepertoire HTBI primers amplified the CDR3 regions for these TCR beta libraries. TCRdb re-called the multiplex PCR reads through MiXCR, storing one row per CDR3 protein. The sample includes approximately 540,000 distinct CDR3 sequences, around 11% seen only once; the top ten take almost 9%. The time point: newly diagnosed GD, antithyroid drugs for less than 3 months. PBMC RNA was the source of the TCR library. The data stem from a study of regulatory T cells in long-lasting Graves disease. CDR1 and CDR2 (germline): LNHDA, SQIVND (reference sequence). The V gene lost 3 bases and the J gene lost 0 bases, with 15 bases spanning the gap. CDR3 length: 17 amino acids. These sequences were also reported in another study, on T cells in Graves' hyperthyroidism and ophthalmopathy.

The clonotype comes from a woman under 40 with Graves disease. Sequencing was performed on peripheral blood mononuclear cells (PBMCs), taken at new diagnosis, from a patient treated with antithyroid drugs. The chain joins TRBV19 to TRBJ2-1; D is perhaps TRBD2 (6 bases). The CDR3 reads CASSIVDKGGSYNEQFF. In DNA form, the CDR3 reads TGTGCCAGTAGTATCGTAGACAAGGGAGGCTCCTACAATGAGCAGTTCTTC.